These 18 T cell receptor beta chains share one sample of origin, sequenced in a study of T cells after yellow fever vaccination (dated by TCRdb to the late 2010s). What this sample's treatment or condition label stands for: live attenuated yellow fever vaccine strain. Library preparation was by 5' RACE. Sequencing instrument: Illumina HiSeq 2500. TCRdb redid the processing of the public reads, applying fastp at Q25 and MiXCR, and retained in-frame beta chains. Under each unique CDR3 protein, matching rows form one entry showing the most common genes and DNA. The table for this sample lists approximately 150,000 distinct CDR3 sequences; less than 9.5% of them were counted only once. The ten largest clones add up to roughly 0.76% of the sample. The starting material was CD4+ T cells sorted from PBMCs, obtained 5 days after the yellow fever booster vaccination. These receptors were obtained from a man aged 25-40 years who received the YFV17D yellow fever vaccine.

The sample holds many counts of this clonotype. V usage is TRBV27 and J usage is TRBJ2-1; D is tentatively TRBD1 or TRBD2 (5 bases each). CDR1 is MNHEY, CDR2 SMNVEV, per germline (reference sequence). Trimming cost V 7 bases and J 0 bases, with 25 bases left between them. This CDR3 has 19 amino acids. CDR3 residues: CASKDQELGPKSSYNEQFF. The CDR3 DNA reads TGTGCCAGCAAAGATCAAGAACTGGGACCCAAGAGCTCCTACAATGAGCAGTTCTTC.

This clonotype has ten or more counts. The chain is built from TRBV7-2 and TRBJ2-7; 7 bases align to TRBD1. Germline V CDR1 and CDR2: SGHTA, FQGNSA. V shed 1 base and J 3 bases; nucleotides not matched to a gene: 9. The CDR3 consists of 16 residues. The CDR3 here is CASSLVGRGRGYEQYF. The CDR3 nucleotides read TGTGCCAGCAGCTTAGTGGGTAGGGGGCGCGGCTACGAGCAGTACTTC.

This clonotype has at least ten counts. The chain combines TRBV12-3 or TRBV12-4 with TRBJ2-7; D gene unclear. The CDR3 runs 16 residues. V was trimmed by 0 bases and J by 1 base, leaving 13 bases between them. CDR3 nucleotide sequence: TGTGCCAGCAGTTTAGCGCTAGGACCCCCTTCCTACGAGCAGTACTTC. Translating it yields CASSLALGPPSYEQYF.

This clonotype showed up many times. Mismatch with germline at one junction end may stem from a read error. The V call is TRBV7-2, the J call TRBJ2-5, with a possible D match to TRBD1 (5 bases). This CDR3 is 12 amino acids long. CDR1 is SGHTA, CDR2 FQGNSA, per germline. The CDR3 DNA is TGTGCCAGCAGTTTAGACAGAGAGACCCAGTACTTC. This translates into CASSLDRETQYF.

This clonotype was seen at least ten times. This chain connects TRBV20-1 to TRBJ2-4, with a tentative D call TRBD2 (5 bases). Per the germline V gene, CDR1 is DFQATT and CDR2 is SNEGSKA (reference sequence). This CDR3 spans 13 amino acids. Trimming left V 3 bases short and J 5 bases short, with 11 bases between. The CDR3: CSASSVLQNIQYF. The CDR3 nucleotides read TGCAGTGCTAGTAGCGTCCTTCAAAACATTCAGTACTTC.

This clonotype has just a few counts. This chain links TRBV5-6 with TRBJ2-7; no reliable D call. Germline V lookup: CDR1 SGHDT, CDR2 YYEEEE. The CDR3 is made up of 14 amino acids. V gave up 4 bases and J gave up 2 bases, with 13 bases separating them. The CDR3 reads CASSLGLLAYEQYF. The CDR3 bases are TGTGCCAGCAGCCTCGGGCTCCTAGCCTACGAGCAGTACTTC.

This clonotype has ten or more counts. The CDR3 region has the DNA TGTGCCAGCAGCTTAATAGGACAGAAAGAGACCCAGTACTTC. The encoded protein is CASSLIGQKETQYF. The chain has TRBV7-7 and TRBJ2-5; perhaps TRBD1 as D (6 bases). Germline CDR1 and CDR2: SSHAT and FNYEAQ (reference sequence). This CDR3 is built from 14 residues. V lost 2 bases and J lost 3, with 10 bases in between.

V and J are TRBV10-2 and TRBJ2-7; no firm D call. The germline gives CDR1 WSHSY, CDR2 SAAADI. V was trimmed by 6 bases and J by 6 bases, leaving 21 bases between them. The CDR3 consists of 15 residues. The CDR3 DNA sequence: TGCGCCAGCAGGAGGCTGATGGCGCTCCCCGGCGAGCAGTACTTC. The encoded protein is CASRRLMALPGEQYF.

Ten or more counts support this clonotype. This rearrangement joins TRBV20-1 to TRBJ2-5, with D perhaps given as TRBD1 or TRBD2 (6 bases each). Trimming left V 5 bases short and J 5 bases short, with 18 bases between. The CDR3 length is 14 residues. Germline loops: CDR1 DFQATT, CDR2 SNEGSKA (reference sequence). The CDR3 region has the DNA TGCAGTGCTGCCCCGGGGGCTAGCGTGGAGACCCAGTACTTC. Amino acids: CSAAPGASVETQYF.

This clonotype was seen repeatedly, ten times or more. The CDR3 protein is CASSQDSEGTEAFF. The CDR3 DNA reads TGCGCCAGCAGCCAAGATTCGGAGGGCACTGAAGCTTTCTTT. The chain is built from TRBV4-3 and TRBJ1-1; no firm D call. The germline gives CDR1 LGHNA, CDR2 YSLEER. The length of the CDR3 is 14 residues. The ends were cut back, 0 bases at V and 4 bases at J, with 9 bases in the middle.

This clonotype was detected many times. The chain couples TRBV20-1 to TRBJ2-3; 9 positions match TRBD2. The germline CDR1 and CDR2 sequences are DFQATT and SNEGSKA (reference sequence). V was pared by 6 bases and J by 2 bases, with 6 bases of the junction left unmatched. This CDR3 contains 14 residues. CDR3 nucleotides: TGCAGTGCAGTGACTAGCGGATCCACAGATACGCAGTATTTT. It encodes CSAVTSGSTDTQYF.

Ten or more counts support this clonotype. V usage is TRBV5-1 and J usage is TRBJ2-6; D remains ambiguous. Germline V gene sequence: CDR1 SGHRS, CDR2 YFSETQ. V was pared by 0 bases and J by 0 bases, with 4 bases between. The CDR3 has 15 residues. CDR3 nucleotide sequence: TGCGCCAGCAGCTTGGAATCCTCTGGGGCCAACGTCCTGACTTTC. This gives the protein CASSLESSGANVLTF.

The table lists this clonotype with many counts. The rearrangement joins TRBV28 to TRBJ2-2; D gene ambiguous. From germline, CDR1 is MDHEN and CDR2 SYDVKM. The CDR3 spans 15 residues. V was shortened by 3 bases and J by 6 bases, with 14 bases between the two germline ends. DNA for the CDR3: TGTGCCAGCAGTTTGGGTTCAAGGCTGGCCGGGGAGCTGTTTTTT. Amino acid sequence: CASSLGSRLAGELFF.

J is TRBJ2-1 and V is TRBV12-3 or TRBV12-4, with TRBD2 matching 10 bases. V lost 2 bases to trimming and J lost 9 bases; unmatched junction nucleotides: 10. This CDR3 comprises 16 residues. The CDR3 DNA sequence: TGTGCCAGCAGTTTACGGTTAGCGGGAGGTTTAATTGAGCAGTTCTTC. Protein: CASSLRLAGGLIEQFF.

This clonotype has a count of ten or more. This sequence joins TRBV6-2 or TRBV6-3 and TRBJ1-2, with a weak D call TRBD1 (6 bases). CDR1 MNHEY and CDR2 SVGEGT come from the germline V gene. The CDR3 sequence is 15 residues long. Trimming took 6 bases from V and 4 from J, leaving 18 bases between them. The CDR3 protein is CASSSPPTGTYGYTF. DNA for the CDR3: TGTGCCAGCAGCTCTCCACCGACAGGTACCTATGGCTACACCTTC.

Many counts were recorded for this clonotype. This chain uses TRBV18 with TRBJ1-1; D is possibly TRBD1 (5 bases). This CDR3 region has 15 residues. V lost 3 bases and J lost 5, with 16 bases in between. In germline, CDR1 is KGHSH, CDR2 LQKENI. The CDR3 protein is CASSPSREVRTEAFF. The CDR3 bases are TGTGCCAGCTCACCTTCCAGGGAGGTGAGGACTGAAGCTTTCTTT.

This clonotype occurred many times. The chain has TRBV7-9 and TRBJ1-1; 7 positions match TRBD1. With 7 bases clipped from V and 4 bases from J, the junction kept 9 bases outside the gene matches. Germline CDR1 is SEHNR and CDR2 is FQNEAQ (reference sequence). CDR3 length equals 14 residues. The DNA for the CDR3 is TGTGCCAGCACACTTCAGGGGGAAAGCACTGAAGCTTTCTTT. Its protein product is CASTLQGESTEAFF.

This clonotype was seen ten or more times. This chain uses TRBV20-1 with TRBJ1-5, with D unresolved. The CDR3 has 13 amino acids. Germline V gives CDR1 DFQATT, CDR2 SNEGSKA (reference sequence). The germline V and J ends were trimmed by 2 bases and 0 bases, with 5 bases remaining between them. The CDR3 DNA reads as TGCAGTGCTAGACAAGATAGCAATCAGCCCCAGCATTTT. It is translated as CSARQDSNQPQHF.